The present TCR beta chain was sequenced within a study of CD8 T cells in Susac syndrome. Findings and limits, study-wide: The study's TCR sequencing and HLA analysis covered a relatively small number of individuals, and the study acknowledged this.

To note about this clonotype: The antigen remains unidentified.

The CDR3 extends over 15 amino acids. Trimming cost V 1 base and J 0 bases, with 9 bases left between them. It was with random hexamers that about 0.45 to 1 ug RNA was reverse transcribed. Amplification of TCR beta CDR3 used immunoSEQ multiplex PCR across 54 Vbeta and 13 Jbeta. TCRdb processed the immunoSEQ multiplex PCR reads anew with MiXCR; each CDR3 protein has one entry. The sample consists of hundreds of thousands of distinct CDR3 sequences, more than 75% of them appearing once. TCR beta sequencing covered blood CD8+ and CD4+ T cells. The TEMRA cells underwent FACS enrichment, while the CD8+ and CD4+ T cells underwent negative isolation.

The genes are TRBV12-3 or TRBV12-4 and TRBJ2-5; D could derive from TRBD1 or TRBD2 (5 bases each). This TCR came from a human donor with multiple sclerosis. The source material was CD8+ T cells from PBMCs. Written as DNA, the CDR3 is TGTGCCAGCAGTTTAGTCGGGACCTACCAAGAGACCCAGTACTTC. It translates to CASSLVGTYQETQYF.